A selection of T cell receptor beta chains follows, all from one sample in a study of graft-versus-host responses after intestinal transplantation. Assay used: immunoSEQ multiplex PCR; TCRdb lists only in-frame clones, some missing. The profile shows around 36,000 clones, 90% to 95% of them singletons. What these receptors recognize is not known. The input for sequencing was unstimulated CD8+ T cells sorted from spleen or lymph node cells, taken before transplant. Receptors were obtained from a human donor who was the organ donor for an intestinal transplant. Each CDR3 is given with its conserved first and last residue. A D gene is named only where the DNA matches it firmly. Clone size is given for some rows only: seen once, a few or many times, or a class if the clone is expanded.

v_call	j_call	d_call	clone_size	cdr3_nt	cdr3_aa
TRBV28	TRBJ1-4	TRBD1	.	TGTGCCAGCAGTTTACGAACTGGGACAGGGTTTGAGAAACTGTTTTTT	CASSLRTGTGFEKLFF
TRBV4-3	TRBJ2-7	TRBD1	.	TGCGCCAGCAGCCATAACCCGGGACAGGGATACTACGAGCAGTACTTC	CASSHNPGQGYYEQYF
TRBV7-9	TRBJ1-1	.	.	TGTGCCAGCAGCTCTCGGGACGGTGAAGCTTTCTTT	CASSSRDGEAFF
TRBV4-3	TRBJ2-3	.	.	TGCGCCAGCAGCCAAGACAGGGATACTATAGATACGCAGTATTTT	CASSQDRDTIDTQYF
TRBV19	TRBJ1-3	.	.	TGTGCCAGCTCCGACCCTGCCGACACCATATATTTT	CASSDPADTIYF
TRBV4-3	TRBJ2-3	.	.	TGCGCCAGCAGCCAAGATGGCCTGTATACGCAGTATTTT	CASSQDGLYTQYF
TRBV11-3	TRBJ2-7	.	.	TGTGCCAGCAGCACAGGGCCCGCAGGGTTCTCCTACGAGCAGTACTTC	CASSTGPAGFSYEQYF
TRBV7-9	TRBJ2-1	TRBD2	.	TGTGCCAGCAGCCCCAGGAGTCTAGCGGGGGGGAATGAGCAGTTCTTC	CASSPRSLAGGNEQFF
TRBV19	TRBJ2-5	.	once	TGTGCCAGTAGCCCAGACAGGAACGAGGAGACCCAGTACTTC	CASSPDRNEETQYF
TRBV9	TRBJ2-3	TRBD2	.	TGTGCCAGCAGTCTTGGACTAGCGGGGGGAGCAGATACGCAGTATTTT	CASSLGLAGGADTQYF
TRBV6-5	TRBJ1-1	TRBD1	.	TGTGCCAGCAGTTATTACGGGACAGGGGAAGACACTGAAGCTTTCTTT	CASSYYGTGEDTEAFF
TRBV4-3	TRBJ2-5	TRBD2	.	TGCGCCAGCAGCCAAGGTGTAGCGGGGGGTAATATCCAAGAGACCCAGTACTTC	CASSQGVAGGNIQETQYF
TRBV6-5	TRBJ2-3	.	.	TGTGCCAGCAGCGCCCTAGGGGACACAGATACGCAGTATTTT	CASSALGDTDTQYF
TRBV19	TRBJ1-1	.	once	TGTGCCAGTAGTCACGACACCCCGAACACTGAAGCTTTCTTT	CASSHDTPNTEAFF
TRBV5-1	TRBJ2-7	TRBD2	.	TGCGCCAGCAGCTTTACTAGCGGGTGGCCCGACGAGCAGTACTTC	CASSFTSGWPDEQYF
TRBV5-6	TRBJ2-7	.	few	TGTGCCAGCAGCTCTAGCTACAGGGTTAACGAGCAGTACTTC	CASSSSYRVNEQYF
TRBV4-1	TRBJ2-5	.	.	TGCGCCAGCAGCCAAGAGGAGGGGACACTGTACCAAGAGACCCAGTACTTC	CASSQEEGTLYQETQYF
TRBV15	TRBJ2-1	.	.	TGTGCCACCAGCAGAGAGTCTAGGGGCGAATACAGCAGCGATGAGCAGTTCTTC	CATSRESRGEYSSDEQFF
TRBV5-3	TRBJ1-5	.	.	TGTGCCAGAAGCTCTGAACCGGTTAGCAATCAGCCCCAGCATTTT	CARSSEPVSNQPQHF
TRBV27	TRBJ2-2	.	.	TGTGCCAGCAGTCAAACTAGCACCGGGGAGCTGTTTTTT	CASSQTSTGELFF
TRBV4-3	TRBJ2-1	.	.	TGCGCCAGCAGCCAAGACTTGGGTCAGAGAATTTACAATGAGCAGTTCTTC	CASSQDLGQRIYNEQFF
TRBV7-8	TRBJ1-1	.	.	TGTGCCAGCAGCTTAGGGCGGGAGGATATTGGGACTGAAGCTTTCTTT	CASSLGREDIGTEAFF
TRBV27	TRBJ1-1	TRBD1	.	TGTGCCAGCAGGTCAGGGGGTGGGAGCACTGAAGCTTTCTTT	CASRSGGGSTEAFF
TRBV7-9	TRBJ2-7	.	.	TGTGCCAGCAGCTTAGACAGATCCTCCTACGAGCAGTACTTC	CASSLDRSSYEQYF
TRBV6-5	TRBJ2-7	.	.	TGTGCCACCTCCAATGGTAGGGAGCAGTACTTC	CATSNGREQYF
TRBV27	TRBJ1-1	.	once	TGTGCCAGCAGCTCCAACACTGAAGCTTTCTTT	CASSSNTEAFF
TRBV19	TRBJ2-5	.	.	TGTGCCAGTAGTAGGACACCCGTGAATAGGGAGACCCAGTACTTC	CASSRTPVNRETQYF
TRBV29-1	TRBJ2-5	TRBD2	.	TGCAGCGTTGGTCCCGGGACTAGCGGCCAAGAGACCCAGTACTTC	CSVGPGTSGQETQYF
TRBV2	TRBJ2-5	.	.	TGTGCCAGCAGTGAAGCCGGGTTCGAGGAGACCCAGTACTTC	CASSEAGFEETQYF
TRBV4-2	TRBJ1-1	.	once	TGTGCCAGCAGCCAATCGGAAGGGGCGAACACTGAAGCTTTCTTT	CASSQSEGANTEAFF
TRBV27	TRBJ1-1	TRBD1	.	TGTGCCAGCAGGCTGACAGGGCCGAACACTGAAGCTTTCTTT	CASRLTGPNTEAFF